Below, one T cell receptor beta chain is given with its context. This clone appeared a single time. This clone's antigen is unknown. Base qualities were left out, and no much larger clone turns up one base away. This record comes from a study of control samples from healthy donors and cancer patients (dated by TCRdb to about 2020). The library was generated by the immunoSEQ multiplex PCR assay. Sourced from immuneACCESS, this table was stored by TCRdb with only in-frame sequences that have V and J called. A share of the clones is absent; for the studies checked, an unresolved V gene accounts for under half, and the remainder has no known explanation. Within this sample are over 100,000 clones, with roughly nine tenths of them counted one time only. 4% to 5.5% of the sample belongs to the ten largest clones. From the germline V gene, CDR1 is MGHRA and CDR2 is YSYEKL. Its CDR3 holds 17 amino acids, cysteine through phenylalanine. Solely the CDR3 DNA is kept, with 51 bases framed from the first base. A distance of 19 bases separates the germline ends of V and J, which lose 1 base and 6 bases respectively.

The sequenced material came from blood. Recombination linked TRBV4-1 to TRBJ1-5; a tentative D call is TRBD1 (6 bases match). The TCR sequence derives from a human donor in good health. The donor label of this sample is uncertain. The bases are TGCGCCAGCAGCCAAGTTAGGGCCAGGGGCCGGAGTCAGCCCCAGCATTTT. It encodes CASSQVRARGRSQPQHF.